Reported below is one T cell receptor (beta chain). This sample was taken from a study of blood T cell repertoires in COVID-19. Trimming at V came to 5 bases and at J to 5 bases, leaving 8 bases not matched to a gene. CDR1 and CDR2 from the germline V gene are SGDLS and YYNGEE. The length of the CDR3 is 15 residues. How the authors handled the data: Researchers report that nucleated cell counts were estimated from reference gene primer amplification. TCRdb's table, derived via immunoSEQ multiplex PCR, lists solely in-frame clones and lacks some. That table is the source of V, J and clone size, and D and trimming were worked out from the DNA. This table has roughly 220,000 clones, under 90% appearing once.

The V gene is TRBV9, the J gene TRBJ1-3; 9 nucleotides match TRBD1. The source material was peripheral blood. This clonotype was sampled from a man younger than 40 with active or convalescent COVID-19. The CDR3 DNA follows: TGTGCCAGCAGACGAGGGACAGGGCAAAGAAACACCATATATTTT. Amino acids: CASRRGTGQRNTIYF.